What follows are 19 T cell receptor beta chains derived from one specimen sequenced in a study of blood T cells in healthy people across ages. Together with a sample-barcoded 5' primer, a J-beta primer mix was included in a second PCR lasting about 6 to 11 cycles. TCRdb re-analysed the 5' RACE reads in MiXCR, keeping a single row per CDR3 protein. The table records about 700,000 distinct CDR3 sequences, about a third of them present only once. Sequencing was done on a sample of blood. Every receptor here comes from a woman over 75 in good health.

A note on this clonotype: This may be a read error, as it is one base from a much larger clone. The chain is built from TRBV7-2 and TRBJ2-7; the match to TRBD2 covers 7 bases. Looked up from germline, CDR1 is SGHTA and CDR2 is FQGNSA. The CDR3 extends over 16 amino acids. Trimming cost V 4 bases and J 7 bases; bases outside gene matches: 16. In nucleotides, the CDR3 is TGTGCCAGCAGCTGGGGAGGGGCAATCTCCTACAATGAGCAGTACTTC. Translated: CASSWGGAISYNEQYF.

This clonotype has just a few counts. The V and J genes are TRBV11-2 and TRBJ1-4; 9 nucleotides align to TRBD1. With V trimmed by 1 base and J by 10 bases, 7 bases remained unmatched. The germline CDR1 and CDR2 sequences are SGHAT and FQNNGV. CDR3 size: 15 residues. The CDR3 DNA is TGTGCCAGCAGCTTAGGGGGGGGACAGGGAGGAAAACTGTTTTTT. Amino acid sequence: CASSLGGGQGGKLFF. Full variable domain (remainder filled in from reference TRBV11-2 and TRBJ1-4): EAGVAQSPRYKIIEKRQSVAFWCNPISGHATLYWYQQILGQGPKLLIQFQNNGVVDDSQLPKDRFSAERLKGVDSTLKIQPAKLEDSAVYLCASSLGGGQGGKLFFGSGTQLSVL.

This clonotype appeared many times. V gene TRBV20-1 combines with J gene TRBJ2-3; TRBD2 might be the D (7 bases). Trimming removed 1 base from V and 6 bases from J, with 17 bases in between. The CDR3 is 15 residues long. Germline V CDR1 and CDR2: DFQATT, SNEGSKA (reference sequence). The CDR3 sequence: CSARGVGGGKDTQYF. The CDR3 DNA follows: TGCAGTGCTAGAGGGGTTGGGGGGGGCAAGGATACGCAGTATTTT.

In its sample, this clonotype was seen many times. The chain recombines TRBV20-1 with TRBJ1-5; a weak D match, TRBD1 (5 bases). V dropped 7 bases and J dropped 2 bases, with 18 bases sitting between them. Germline V lookup: CDR1 DFQATT, CDR2 SNEGSKA (reference sequence). This CDR3 spans 15 amino acids. In nucleotides, the CDR3 is TGCAGTGTCGCCGCCCAGGGTTCCGGCAATCAGCCCCAGCATTTT. This sequence encodes CSVAAQGSGNQPQHF.

The V call is TRBV7-2, the J call TRBJ2-7, with TRBD2 identical over 8 bases. The CDR3 is 15 amino acids. The trim removed 5 bases at V and 3 bases at J, leaving 9 bases unmatched. The V gene's germline CDR1 is SGHTA and CDR2 FQGNSA. CDR3 nucleotide sequence: TGTGCCAGCAGCCGGAAGCGGGAGCGCATCTACGAGCAGTACTTC. This codes for CASSRKRERIYEQYF. The full variable domain, completed using reference TRBV7-2 and TRBJ2-7, is GAGVSQSPSNKVTEKGKDVELRCDPISGHTALYWYRQSLGQGLEFLIYFQGNSAPDKSGLPSDRFSAERTGGSVSTLTIQRTQQEDSAVYLCASSRKRERIYEQYFGPGTRLTVT.

The chain is built from TRBV20-1 and TRBJ2-7, with D unresolved. V lost 0 bases and J 3 bases, leaving 6 bases between the germline ends. Per germline, CDR1 DFQATT and CDR2 SNEGSKA (reference sequence). The CDR3 is 12 amino acids. CDR3 protein: CSARDPLYEQYF. The CDR3 coding sequence is TGCAGTGCTAGAGATCCTCTCTACGAGCAGTACTTC.

As for this clonotype: It may be a read error: a sequence one base away is much more abundant. The chain uses TRBV5-1 and TRBJ2-1; D could derive from TRBD1 or TRBD2 (5 bases each). Germline-derived CDR1 and CDR2 are SGHRS and YFSETQ. CDR3 length: 15 residues. Trimming pared 3 bases from V and 6 bases from J, leaving 16 bases between. The chain's CDR3 is CASSSGSGTSNEQFF. In DNA, the CDR3 is TGCGCCAGCAGCTCGGGTTCAGGGACCTCCAATGAGCAGTTCTTC. Based on the CDR3 plus reference TRBV5-1 and TRBJ2-1, the full variable domain is KAGVTQTPRYLIKTRGQQVTLSCSPISGHRSVSWYQQTPGQGLQFLFEYFSETQRNKGNFPGRFSGRQFSNSRSEMNVSTLELGDSALYLCASSSGSGTSNEQFFGPGTRLTVL.

This clonotype was seen just once. Being one base from a much bigger clone, this may be a read error. The genes are TRBV29-1 and TRBJ2-3, with unresolved D. Per the germline V gene, CDR1 is SQVTM and CDR2 is ANQGSEA. The germline V and J ends were trimmed by 4 bases and 0 bases, with 11 bases remaining between them. The CDR3 consists of 14 residues. The CDR3 DNA sequence: TGCAGCGTTGCGTCTCAGGCGAGCACAGATACGCAGTATTTT. Translation gives CSVASQASTDTQYF.

This clonotype has a count of ten or more. The CDR3 coding sequence is TGCGCCAGCAGCCAGGGACCGGAGTCCAACTATGGCTACACCTTC. This sequence encodes CASSQGPESNYGYTF. The gene calls are TRBV4-3 and TRBJ1-2; D might be TRBD1 (5 bases). V was clipped by 3 bases and J by 2 bases, with 13 bases between them. The CDR3 consists of 15 residues. From germline, CDR1 is LGHNA and CDR2 YSLEER.

This chain connects TRBV3-1 to TRBJ1-6; D unclear. Germline V gene sequence: CDR1 LGHDT, CDR2 YNNKEL (reference sequence). The CDR3 runs to 13 residues. V dropped 2 bases and J dropped 8 bases, with 7 bases sitting between them. CDR3 loop: CASSQSGDSPLHF. For the CDR3, the DNA is TGTGCCAGCAGCCAAAGCGGGGATTCACCCCTCCACTTT.

CDR3 in amino acids: CASSSRGGRLTFF. CDR3 sequence (DNA): TGTGCCAGCAGCTCCCGCGGGGGCAGGCTGACTTTCTTT. The V gene is TRBV7-2, the J gene TRBJ1-1; D may be TRBD1 (6 bases). CDR3 length: 13 amino acids. Trimming cost V 4 bases and J 12 bases, with 18 bases left between them. Germline V gene lookup returns CDR1 SGHTA and CDR2 FQGNSA. The full variable domain, in which reference TRBV7-2 and TRBJ1-1 provide the parts outside the CDR3, is GAGVSQSPSNKVTEKGKDVELRCDPISGHTALYWYRQSLGQGLEFLIYFQGNSAPDKSGLPSDRFSAERTGGSVSTLTIQRTQQEDSAVYLCASSSRGGRLTFFGQGTRLTVV.

This clonotype occurred a few times. The chain recombines TRBV30 with TRBJ1-1; D is ambiguous. The germline V gene has CDR1 GTSNPN and CDR2 SVGIG (reference sequence). The V and J ends lost 0 bases and 0 bases respectively, with 11 bases between them. The CDR3 contains 15 residues. The chain's CDR3 is CAWSVIGQVNTEAFF. DNA of the CDR3: TGTGCCTGGAGTGTAATCGGCCAGGTGAACACTGAAGCTTTCTTT.

This clonotype was observed a handful of times. This sequence joins TRBV12-3 or TRBV12-4 and TRBJ1-5; 7 bases match TRBD1. V lost 5 bases to trimming and J lost 3 bases; unmatched junction nucleotides: 4. The CDR3 spans 14 residues. CDR3 region: CASSATGNNQPQHF. DNA of the CDR3: TGTGCCAGCAGTGCGACAGGGAACAATCAGCCCCAGCATTTT.

This clonotype was detected many times. In nucleotides, the CDR3 is TGTGCCTGGAGGGGCTACAATGAGCAGTTCTTC. Its protein product is CAWRGYNEQFF. This chain connects TRBV30 to TRBJ2-1; D remains ambiguous. Trimming shortened V by 3 bases and J by 3 bases, and 3 bases separated the two germline ends. The CDR3 contains 11 residues. The germline V gene encodes CDR1 GTSNPN and CDR2 SVGIG (reference sequence).

Many counts were recorded for this clonotype. The chain is built from TRBV20-1 and TRBJ2-7; 8 nucleotides match TRBD2. The germline V gene encodes CDR1 DFQATT and CDR2 SNEGSKA (reference sequence). Trimming removed 5 bases from V and 6 bases from J; junction bases left unmatched: 9. The CDR3 contains 13 residues. The DNA for the CDR3 is TGCAGTGCTCGGGGGGCGGGGGGTTCCGAGCAGTACTTC. Translation gives CSARGAGGSEQYF.

The gene calls are TRBV7-9 and TRBJ2-7; 8 bases align to TRBD2. The J call may be in error: the DNA end matches TRBJ2-5 better. Germline V gene data show CDR1 as SEHNR and CDR2 as FQNEAQ (reference sequence). The CDR3 is 14 amino acids. The CDR3 here is CASSEPGTRETQYF. As DNA, the CDR3 is TGTGCCAGCAGTGAACCCGGGACTAGAGAGACCCAGTACTTC.

This clonotype has at least ten counts. This chain joins TRBV20-1 and TRBJ2-1; D may be TRBD2 (5 bases). The length of the CDR3 is 12 residues. CDR1 and CDR2 from the germline V gene are DFQATT and SNEGSKA (reference sequence). Trimming shortened V by 8 bases and J by 5 bases, and 13 bases separated the two germline ends. The CDR3 nucleotides are TGCAGTACAAGGACGGGGAACAATGAGCAGTTCTTC. This encodes CSTRTGNNEQFF.

The J gene is TRBJ2-5, the V gene TRBV30; TRBD1 is a possible D gene (6 bases). Trimming took off 2 bases at V and 5 bases at J, with 9 bases between the two ends. This CDR3 spans 12 amino acids. Looked up from germline, CDR1 is GTSNPN and CDR2 is SVGIG (reference sequence). CDR3 residues: CAWSTGTETQYF. Here the CDR3 DNA reads TGTGCCTGGAGTACAGGGACGGAGACCCAGTACTTC.

The CDR3 DNA is TGTGCCAGCAGTTACTCGCCGGTGATCTATGGCTACACCTTC. The encoded protein is CASSYSPVIYGYTF. The V and J genes are TRBV6-5 and TRBJ1-2; D is unclear. V dropped 0 bases and J dropped 4 bases, with 9 bases sitting between them. Looked up from germline, CDR1 is MNHEY and CDR2 is SVGAGI. This CDR3 has 14 amino acids.